This TCR beta chain was profiled in a study of OX40 agonist ivuxolimab in advanced cancers. Across the whole study: Of the participants, more than 35% had some prior anti-PD-1, anti-PD-L1 or anti-CTLA-4 therapy, which was allowed.

Study observations and caveats: Low normalized T-cell clonal expansion also characterized some of the nonresponders. Researchers report that CD8+ T cells had, on average, more expanded clones than CD4+.

Patients were excluded for autoimmune disease history or systemic immunosuppression. Method: immunoSEQ multiplex PCR; TCRdb's copy keeps in-frame clones and lacks some. This sample has 80,000 or so clones, with more than 70% found just once. Germline V gene lookup returns CDR1 LNHDA and CDR2 SQIVND (reference sequence). The length of the CDR3 is 16 residues. About this clone itself: Its antigen is undetermined. The junction departs from the called germline gene at one end, perhaps through a read error.

This TCR came from an adult with an advanced solid tumor such as melanoma, head and neck, liver or kidney cancer. The sequences come from CD4+ or CD8+ T cells sorted from blood, collected in a trial of the OX40 agonist ivuxolimab. The chain joins TRBV19 to TRBJ2-5, with D maybe TRBD1 (5 bases). Here the CDR3 DNA reads TGTGCCAGTAGAGGAGTGGGCAAGGGGAACCAGGAGACCCAGTACTTC. Translated, it gives CASRGVGKGNQETQYF.